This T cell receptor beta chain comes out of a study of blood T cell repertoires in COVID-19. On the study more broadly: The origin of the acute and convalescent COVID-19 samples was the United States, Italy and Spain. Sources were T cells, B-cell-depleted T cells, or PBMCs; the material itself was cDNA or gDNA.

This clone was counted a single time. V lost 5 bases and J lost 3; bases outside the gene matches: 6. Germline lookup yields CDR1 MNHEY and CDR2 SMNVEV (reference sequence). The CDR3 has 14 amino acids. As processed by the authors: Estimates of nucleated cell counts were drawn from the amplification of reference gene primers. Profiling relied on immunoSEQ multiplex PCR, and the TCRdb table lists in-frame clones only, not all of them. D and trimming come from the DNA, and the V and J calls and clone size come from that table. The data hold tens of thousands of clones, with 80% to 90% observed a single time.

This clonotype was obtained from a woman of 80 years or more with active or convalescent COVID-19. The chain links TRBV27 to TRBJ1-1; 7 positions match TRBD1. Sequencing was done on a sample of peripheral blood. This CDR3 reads CASSPIRGHTEAFF. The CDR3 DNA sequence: TGTGCCAGCAGTCCGATTAGGGGGCACACTGAAGCTTTCTTT.